This TCR beta chain is from a study of identical twins. V shed 6 bases, J shed 2 bases, and the junction held 6 bases outside the gene matches. The CDR3 has 14 residues. MiXCR, applied by TCRdb to the 5' RACE reads, yields one record per CDR3 protein. The sample consists of about 700,000 distinct CDR3 sequences, around 6.1% of them appearing once. This clonotype was recorded many times. The clonotype was recovered from a man in his late teens or twenties in good health. Sequenced: naive T cells sorted from blood. This chain connects TRBV12-3 or TRBV12-4 to TRBJ2-5; 7 bases align to TRBD1. CDR3 in DNA: TGTGCCAGCAGAATACAGGGGATACAAGAGACCCAGTACTTC. Translated, it gives CASRIQGIQETQYF.